This T cell receptor beta chain was captured by sequencing in a study of regulatory T cells in long-lasting Graves disease. Study conclusions and caveats: The study found persistent patients shared more public clonotypes (fewer than 3,000) than new patients (roughly 880). Newly diagnosed disease favored TRBV20-1 and TRBJ2-1 over persistent disease.

Time point denoted: newly diagnosed GD, antithyroid drugs for less than 3 months. Generation of the TCR library employed RNA extracted from PBMCs. The CDR3 covers 19 residues. V shed 5 bases and J 0 bases; nucleotides not matched to a gene: 12. CDR1 and CDR2 from the germline V gene are SGHAT and FQNNGV. This clonotype was seen ten or more times. Antigen unknown. According to the study, TCR beta libraries were built with iRepertoire HTBI primers and CDR3-region Arm-PCR. MiXCR, run by TCRdb on the multiplex PCR reads, gives a single entry per CDR3 protein. The sample contains about 320,000 distinct CDR3 sequences, approximately 20% of which appear only once.

Here the sequenced sample was peripheral blood mononuclear cells (PBMCs), taken at new diagnosis, from a patient treated with antithyroid drugs. The genes are TRBV11-2 and TRBJ2-7; 14 bases align to TRBD2. The origin of this receptor is a female donor with Graves disease. The CDR3 DNA reads TGTGCCAGCAGCCCCCCCGGGACTAGCGGGAGCTTCCGCTCCTACGAGCAGTACTTC. It specifies CASSPPGTSGSFRSYEQYF.